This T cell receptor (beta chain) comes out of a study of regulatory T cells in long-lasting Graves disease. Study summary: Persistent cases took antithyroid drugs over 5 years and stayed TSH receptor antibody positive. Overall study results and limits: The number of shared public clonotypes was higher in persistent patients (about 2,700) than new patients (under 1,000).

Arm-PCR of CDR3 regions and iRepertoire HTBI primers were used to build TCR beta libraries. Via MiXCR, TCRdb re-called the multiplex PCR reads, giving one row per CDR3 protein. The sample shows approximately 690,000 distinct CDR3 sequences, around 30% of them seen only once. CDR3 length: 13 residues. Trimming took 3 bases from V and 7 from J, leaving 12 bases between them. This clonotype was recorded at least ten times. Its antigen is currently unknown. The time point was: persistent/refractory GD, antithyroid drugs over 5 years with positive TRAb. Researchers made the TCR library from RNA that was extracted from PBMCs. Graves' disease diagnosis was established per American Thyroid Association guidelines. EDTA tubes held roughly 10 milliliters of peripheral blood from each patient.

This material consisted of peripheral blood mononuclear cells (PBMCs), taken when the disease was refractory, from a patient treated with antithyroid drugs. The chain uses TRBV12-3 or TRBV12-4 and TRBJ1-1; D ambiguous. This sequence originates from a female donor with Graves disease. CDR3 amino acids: CASSLAGRVEAFF. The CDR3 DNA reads TGTGCCAGCAGTTTGGCTGGACGGGTTGAAGCTTTCTTT.